Below, 26 T cell receptor beta chains from the same sample are listed, as sequenced in a study of T cell changes during pregnancy in multiple sclerosis. Only in-frame clones appear in the TCRdb table, and some are missing; sequencing was by immunoSEQ multiplex PCR. The profile shows around 95,000 clones, 94% of them singletons. Sequences were derived from peripheral blood, sampled after pregnancy. The receptors come from a female donor in good health, enrolled as a control in a pregnancy study.

The chain's CDR3 is CASSLDPRGTEAFF. CDR3 sequence (DNA): TGTGCCAGCAGCTTGGACCCCCGCGGGACTGAAGCTTTCTTT. The chain combines TRBV7-8 with TRBJ1-1; no clear D. V was clipped by 3 bases and J by 5 bases, with 13 bases between them. The CDR3 spans 14 residues. Germline CDR1 and CDR2: SGHVS and FQNEAQ. The full variable domain, completed using reference TRBV7-8 and TRBJ1-1, is GAGVSQSPRYKVAKRGQDVALRCDPISGHVSLFWYQQALGQGPEFLTYFQNEAQLDKSGLPSDRFFAERPEGSVSTLKIQRTQQEDSAVYLCASSLDPRGTEAFFGQGTRLTVV.

The chain recombines TRBV2 with TRBJ2-7, with 10 bases aligning to TRBD2. Germline V gene data show CDR1 as SNHLY and CDR2 as FYNNEI. The V and J ends lost 4 bases and 3 bases, in that order; junction bases with no gene match: 3. This CDR3 has 14 residues. This CDR3 is CASSVGLAYYEQYF. DNA of the CDR3: TGTGCCAGCAGTGTGGGACTAGCGTACTACGAGCAGTACTTC.

The chain links TRBV4-1 to TRBJ2-7, with 14 bases identical to TRBD2. The CDR3 consists of 16 residues. V dropped 2 bases and J dropped 4; count of bases not matched to a gene: 4. The germline V gene has CDR1 MGHRA and CDR2 YSYEKL. The CDR3 loop is CASSQPGLAGVYEQYF. The CDR3 bases are TGCGCCAGCAGCCAACCGGGACTAGCGGGAGTGTACGAGCAGTACTTC.

In its sample, this clone was seen once. The genes are TRBV27 and TRBJ1-1, with unresolved D. V gave up 3 bases and J gave up 4 bases, with 6 bases separating them. The CDR3 sequence is 12 residues long. Germline V gives CDR1 MNHEY, CDR2 SMNVEV (reference sequence). CDR3 DNA: TGTGCCAGCAGTTTTATCGGCACTGAAGCTTTCTTT. Translated: CASSFIGTEAFF.

The rearrangement links TRBV30 to TRBJ1-1; D not resolved. In germline, CDR1 is GTSNPN, CDR2 SVGIG (reference sequence). The CDR3 is 11 residues long. The CDR3 DNA follows: TGTGCTGAAATTAGGAACACTGAAGCTTTCTTT. This codes for CAEIRNTEAFF.

The chain has TRBV20-1 and TRBJ2-5; no definite D call. Deletions cut 8 bases from V and 2 bases from J, with 6 bases between. This CDR3 has 10 amino acids. Germline V gene data show CDR1 as DFQATT and CDR2 as SNEGSKA (reference sequence). CDR3 nucleotide sequence: TGCAGTATGACTCAAGAGACCCAGTACTTC. It codes for CSMTQETQYF.

The chain employs TRBV6-6 and TRBJ2-1; 12 nucleotides agree with TRBD2. The germline V gene encodes CDR1 MNHNY and CDR2 SVGAGI (reference sequence). This CDR3 is built from 15 residues. With 6 bases clipped from V and 9 bases from J, the junction kept 9 bases outside the gene matches. This CDR3 reads CASRSGLAGIGEQFF. The DNA for the CDR3 is TGTGCCAGCAGATCCGGACTAGCGGGGATAGGTGAGCAGTTCTTC.

The J gene is TRBJ2-5, the V gene TRBV28; TRBD1 is a possible D gene (5 bases). Trimming shortened V by 2 bases and J by 6 bases, and 7 bases separated the two germline ends. The germline gives CDR1 MDHEN, CDR2 SYDVKM. This CDR3 is built from 12 residues. This CDR3 reads CASSLPGQTQYF. The DNA for the CDR3 is TGTGCCAGCAGTTTACCAGGGCAGACCCAGTACTTC.

This clone was picked up one time. The genes are TRBV2 and TRBJ2-7, with TRBD2 matching over 8 bases. J was trimmed by 5 bases and V by 3 bases; bases with no gene match: 3. Per germline, CDR1 SNHLY and CDR2 FYNNEI. The CDR3 is 13 residues long. The CDR3 is CASSDERENEQYF. In DNA form, the CDR3 reads TGTGCCAGCAGTGACGAGCGGGAGAACGAGCAGTACTTC.

The chain is built from TRBV6-1 and TRBJ2-5, with 9 positions matching TRBD1. CDR1 and CDR2 from the germline V gene are MNHNS and SASEGT. The CDR3 totals 18 residues. The V segment lost 2 bases and the J segment 9 bases; nucleotides outside the gene matches: 19. The DNA for the CDR3 is TGTGCCAGCAGTGAATGGGGGTCCCCCGGACAGGGGAGTTGGGCCCAGTACTTC. This encodes CASSEWGSPGQGSWAQYF.

The rearrangement joins TRBV7-2 to TRBJ1-4; D perhaps matches TRBD1 (6 bases). The length of the CDR3 is 16 residues. Trimming pared 5 bases from V and 0 bases from J, leaving 13 bases between. Germline CDR1 is SGHTA and CDR2 is FQGNSA. The CDR3 region has the DNA TGTGCCAGCAGCCCCGGACAGCTAACAACTAATGAAAAACTGTTTTTT. It specifies CASSPGQLTTNEKLFF.

The V gene is TRBV28, the J gene TRBJ1-2; 11 nucleotides agree with TRBD1. The J segment lost 5 bases and the V segment lost 8 bases, leaving 7 bases of the junction unmatched. From germline, CDR1 is MDHEN and CDR2 SYDVKM. This CDR3 has 14 residues. The CDR3: CASGEDRGRYGYTF. CDR3 in DNA: TGTGCCAGCGGGGAGGACAGGGGGCGGTATGGCTACACCTTC.

The J gene is TRBJ1-1, the V gene TRBV19; D is undetermined. The ends were cut back, 7 bases at V and 4 bases at J, with 22 bases in the middle. Per the germline V gene, CDR1 is LNHDA and CDR2 is SQIVND (reference sequence). This CDR3 contains 16 residues. CDR3 region: CASITKVRGISTEAFF. The CDR3 coding sequence is TGTGCCAGTATCACGAAGGTTAGAGGGATCAGCACTGAAGCTTTCTTT.

This chain connects TRBV4-1 to TRBJ2-7, with 7 positions matching TRBD2. This CDR3 is 14 amino acids long. Looked up from germline, CDR1 is MGHRA and CDR2 is YSYEKL. Losses at the gene ends were 2 bases for V and 0 bases for J; bases not matched to a gene: 1. In nucleotides, the CDR3 is TGCGCCAGCAGCCAAACTAGCGCCTCCTACGAGCAGTACTTC. Residues: CASSQTSASYEQYF.

The chain recombines TRBV5-4 with TRBJ2-3, with 8 positions matching TRBD2. The germline V gene encodes CDR1 SGHNT and CDR2 YYREEE (reference sequence). Losses at the gene ends were 2 bases for V and 3 bases for J; bases not matched to a gene: 5. The length of the CDR3 is 15 residues. The CDR3 loop reads CASSFRGGGTDTQYF. CDR3 sequence (DNA): TGTGCCAGCAGCTTCCGGGGGGGCGGGACAGATACGCAGTATTTT.

The rearrangement joins TRBV12-5 to TRBJ2-2; perhaps TRBD1 as D (5 bases). The CDR3 extends over 14 amino acids. CDR1 is LGHNT, CDR2 FRNRAP, per germline. Trimming stripped 5 bases from V and 6 bases from J, with 13 bases between. The DNA of the CDR3 is TGTGCTAGTGGTCCCGACAGTCGGCCCGGGGAGCTGTTTTTT. Its protein product is CASGPDSRPGELFF.

This chain joins TRBV9 and TRBJ1-1; 7 bases are a match to TRBD1. CDR1 and CDR2 from the germline V gene are SGDLS and YYNGEE. The CDR3 has 15 amino acids. V dropped 4 bases and J dropped 4; count of bases not matched to a gene: 10. CDR3: CASSPQTGSFTEAFF. In DNA form, the CDR3 reads TGTGCCAGCAGCCCGCAGACAGGGTCCTTCACTGAAGCTTTCTTT.

V is TRBV7-2 and J is TRBJ2-3, with 8 bases fitting TRBD1. After removal of 6 bases from V and 2 bases from J, the junction contained 10 bases not matched to a gene. CDR3 size: 16 residues. The germline V gene has CDR1 SGHTA and CDR2 FQGNSA. CDR3 sequence: CASRIGQGFFTDTQYF. Here the CDR3 DNA reads TGTGCCAGCAGGATAGGACAGGGATTTTTCACAGATACGCAGTATTTT.

This clone has a single count. The rearrangement uses TRBV5-1 and TRBJ1-4, with 8 bases fitting TRBD1. The trim removed 4 bases at V and 5 bases at J, leaving 7 bases unmatched. CDR1 and CDR2 from the germline V gene are SGHRS and YFSETQ. CDR3 length: 15 amino acids. Here the CDR3 reads CASSGTGIPNEKLFF. For the CDR3, the DNA is TGCGCCAGCAGCGGGACAGGCATCCCGAATGAAAAACTGTTTTTT.

The rearrangement uses TRBV5-1 and TRBJ2-1; perhaps TRBD1 as D (5 bases). Germline lookup yields CDR1 SGHRS and CDR2 YFSETQ. The V end was cut by 0 bases, the J end by 6 bases, with 7 bases between. The CDR3 is 13 residues long. DNA for the CDR3: TGCGCCAGCAGCTTGGGTGGGGCCAATGAGCAGTTCTTC. Translation gives CASSLGGANEQFF.

V gene TRBV6-6 combines with J gene TRBJ2-1; 7 positions agree with TRBD1. The CDR3 spans 15 residues. The germline V gene has CDR1 MNHNY and CDR2 SVGAGI (reference sequence). V shed 6 bases and J 5 bases; nucleotides not matched to a gene: 10. This CDR3 reads CASSSGQVRDNEQFF. The CDR3 DNA is TGTGCCAGCAGCTCAGGACAGGTCCGAGACAATGAGCAGTTCTTC.

The V call is TRBV7-2, the J call TRBJ1-2; a weak D match, TRBD1 (5 bases). The germline V gene encodes CDR1 SGHTA and CDR2 FQGNSA. There are 14 residues in the CDR3. Trimming took off 1 base at V and 7 bases at J, with 13 bases between the two ends. CDR3 nucleotide sequence: TGTGCCAGCAGCTTAGAAGGTTACACAGGTGGCTACACCTTC. Protein product: CASSLEGYTGGYTF.

This rearrangement joins TRBV30 to TRBJ2-3; D gene ambiguous. V lost 2 bases and J 0 bases, leaving 12 bases between the germline ends. Germline lookup yields CDR1 GTSNPN and CDR2 SVGIG (reference sequence). This CDR3 spans 15 amino acids. The CDR3 DNA reads TGTGCCTGGAGTCTACTCGCGGATAGCACAGATACGCAGTATTTT. It codes for CAWSLLADSTDTQYF.

The chain combines TRBV5-1 with TRBJ2-3, with 8 bases that match TRBD2. Germline V lookup: CDR1 SGHRS, CDR2 YFSETQ. This CDR3 contains 15 residues. Trimming removed 1 base from V and 3 bases from J; junction bases left unmatched: 4. The CDR3 nucleotides read TGCGCCAGCAGCTTGACGGGAGGGCGTACAGATACGCAGTATTTT. Translation: CASSLTGGRTDTQYF.

The chain carries TRBV9 and TRBJ2-5; 13 positions match TRBD2. Per germline, CDR1 SGDLS and CDR2 YYNGEE. The CDR3 covers 16 residues. V was clipped by 4 bases and J by 5 bases; unmatched bases: 8. DNA of the CDR3: TGTGCCAGCAGCTCCACTAGCGGGAGGGCCCTGGAGACCCAGTACTTC. It translates to CASSSTSGRALETQYF.

The CDR3, as DNA: TGCAGCGTTGGCTATACCCTAGCGGGAGTTACAGATACGCAGTATTTT. Protein product: CSVGYTLAGVTDTQYF. The rearrangement joins TRBV29-1 to TRBJ2-3; 10 bases fit TRBD2. CDR3 length equals 16 residues. Trimming cost V 4 bases and J 3 bases; bases outside gene matches: 10. CDR1 SQVTM and CDR2 ANQGSEA come from the germline V gene.